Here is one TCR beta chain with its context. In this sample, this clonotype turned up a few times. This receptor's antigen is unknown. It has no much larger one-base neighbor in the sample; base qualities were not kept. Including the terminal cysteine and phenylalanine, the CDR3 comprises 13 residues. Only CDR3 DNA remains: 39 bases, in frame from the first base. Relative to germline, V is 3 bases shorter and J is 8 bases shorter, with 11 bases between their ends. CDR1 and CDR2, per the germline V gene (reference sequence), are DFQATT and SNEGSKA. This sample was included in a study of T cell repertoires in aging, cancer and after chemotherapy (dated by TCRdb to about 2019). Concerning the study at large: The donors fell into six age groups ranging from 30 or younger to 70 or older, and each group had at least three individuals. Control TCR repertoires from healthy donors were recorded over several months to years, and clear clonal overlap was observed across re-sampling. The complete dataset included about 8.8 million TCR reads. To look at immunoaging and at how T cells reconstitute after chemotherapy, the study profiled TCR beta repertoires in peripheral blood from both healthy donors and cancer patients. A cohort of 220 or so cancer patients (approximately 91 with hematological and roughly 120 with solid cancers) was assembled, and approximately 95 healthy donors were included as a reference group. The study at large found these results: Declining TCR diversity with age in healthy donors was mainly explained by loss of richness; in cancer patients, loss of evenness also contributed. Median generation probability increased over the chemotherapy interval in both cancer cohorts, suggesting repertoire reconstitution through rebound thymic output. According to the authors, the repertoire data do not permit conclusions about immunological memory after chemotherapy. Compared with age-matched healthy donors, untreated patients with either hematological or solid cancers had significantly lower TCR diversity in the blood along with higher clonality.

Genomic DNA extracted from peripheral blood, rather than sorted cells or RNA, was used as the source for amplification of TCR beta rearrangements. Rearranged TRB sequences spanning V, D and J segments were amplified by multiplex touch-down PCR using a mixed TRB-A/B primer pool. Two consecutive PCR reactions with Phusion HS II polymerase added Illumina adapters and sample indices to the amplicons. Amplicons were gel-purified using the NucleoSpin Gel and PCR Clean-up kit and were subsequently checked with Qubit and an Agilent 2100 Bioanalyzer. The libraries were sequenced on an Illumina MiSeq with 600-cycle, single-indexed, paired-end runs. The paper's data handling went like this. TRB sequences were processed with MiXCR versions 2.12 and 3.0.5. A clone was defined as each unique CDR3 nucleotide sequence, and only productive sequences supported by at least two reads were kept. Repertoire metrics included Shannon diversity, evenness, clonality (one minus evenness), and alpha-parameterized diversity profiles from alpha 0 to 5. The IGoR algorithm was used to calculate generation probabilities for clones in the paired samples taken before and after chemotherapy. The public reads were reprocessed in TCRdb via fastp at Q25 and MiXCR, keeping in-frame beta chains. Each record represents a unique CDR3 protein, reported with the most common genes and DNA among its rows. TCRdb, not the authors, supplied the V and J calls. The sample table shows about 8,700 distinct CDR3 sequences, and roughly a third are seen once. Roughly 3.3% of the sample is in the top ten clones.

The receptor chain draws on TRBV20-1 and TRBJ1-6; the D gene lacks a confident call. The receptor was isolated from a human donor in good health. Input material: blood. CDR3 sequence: CSASPRRDSPLHF. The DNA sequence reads TGCAGTGCTAGCCCAAGACGGGATTCACCCCTCCACTTT.